These T cell receptor beta chains were read from a single sample in a study of PD-1 blockade in classical Hodgkin lymphoma. Assay: immunoSEQ multiplex PCR; the TCRdb copy retains only in-frame clones and omits some. The sample contains about 75,000 clones, about 93% of which appear only once. The starting material was peripheral blood mononuclear cells (PBMCs), obtained at baseline. The origin of the receptors is a human donor with classical Hodgkin lymphoma. CDR3s include the opening cysteine and the closing phenylalanine or tryptophan. The D gene is left open where the match is weak. Size values are once, few and many counts, or a class for expanded clones, and some rows have none.

clone size | D gene | CDR3 length | J gene | V gene | CDR3 protein | CDR3 DNA
once | TRBD2 | 18 | TRBJ2-5 | TRBV7-3 | CASSSSWTSGRWKETQYF | TGTGCCAGCAGCTCCTCCTGGACTAGCGGGCGGTGGAAAGAGACCCAGTACTTC
. | . | 15 | TRBJ1-1 | TRBV10-3 | CATAGAGVGNTEAFF | TGTGCCACGGCTGGGGCTGGGGTGGGGAACACTGAAGCTTTCTTT
. | TRBD1 | 14 | TRBJ1-2 | TRBV10-3 | CATPSDRVADGYTF | TGTGCCACTCCTTCGGACAGGGTGGCCGATGGCTACACCTTC
. | TRBD2 | 18 | TRBJ2-5 | TRBV9 | CASSLGTSGRGIQETQYF | TGTGCCAGCAGCTTAGGGACTAGCGGGAGAGGGATCCAAGAGACCCAGTACTTC
. | . | 14 | TRBJ2-3 | TRBV5-6 | CASSLAGGGGTQYF | TGTGCCAGCAGCTTGGCCGGGGGCGGGGGTACGCAGTATTTT
. | . | 12 | TRBJ2-7 | TRBV27 | CASSLDSHEQYF | TGTGCCAGCAGTCTCGACAGTCACGAGCAGTACTTC
. | TRBD1 | 14 | TRBJ2-7 | TRBV27 | CASSYRQGVYEQYF | TGTGCCAGCAGTTACCGACAGGGGGTCTACGAGCAGTACTTC
. | . | 16 | TRBJ1-2 | TRBV1 | CTSSQAELQRGYGYTF | TGCACCAGCAGCCAAGCGGAGTTGCAGCGAGGCTATGGCTACACCTTC
. | TRBD1 | 14 | TRBJ2-1 | TRBV27 | CASSYRGYYNEQFF | TGTGCCAGCAGTTACAGGGGTTACTACAATGAGCAGTTCTTC
few | . | 17 | TRBJ1-2 | TRBV11-3 | CASSREFRGRWVYGYTF | TGTGCCAGCAGCAGAGAATTCAGGGGCCGTTGGGTCTATGGCTACACCTTC
. | . | 16 | TRBJ1-6 | TRBV9 | CASSPSLQTYNSPLHF | TGTGCCAGCAGCCCCAGCCTACAGACCTATAATTCACCCCTCCACTTT
. | TRBD2 | 17 | TRBJ2-3 | TRBV5-1 | CASCRLAGGGNTDTQYF | TGCGCCAGCTGTCGACTAGCGGGTGGGGGGAACACAGATACGCAGTATTTT
. | . | 14 | TRBJ2-7 | TRBV7-2 | CASSLVSQADEQYF | TGTGCCAGCAGCTTAGTATCGCAGGCCGACGAGCAGTACTTC
. | . | 14 | TRBJ1-5 | TRBV7-9 | CASSLASDYQPQHF | TGTGCCAGCAGCTTAGCCTCAGATTATCAGCCCCAGCATTTT
. | . | 13 | TRBJ2-3 | TRBV28 | CASSFPRGGTQYF | TGTGCCAGCAGTTTCCCCAGGGGGGGTACGCAGTATTTT
. | . | 14 | TRBJ2-4 | TRBV27 | CASRESTPANIQYF | TGTGCCAGCAGAGAATCCACACCAGCAAACATTCAGTACTTC
. | . | 14 | TRBJ1-4 | TRBV19 | CASSIMTPTEKLFF | TGTGCCAGTAGTATTATGACCCCTACGGAAAAACTGTTTTTT
. | . | 20 | TRBJ1-4 | TRBV5-4 | CASSLSKSKPWVETNEKLFF | TGTGCCAGCAGCTTGTCTAAGTCAAAGCCCTGGGTGGAAACTAATGAAAAACTGTTTTTT
. | . | 15 | TRBJ2-3 | TRBV29-1 | CSVVRARGPQITQYF | TGCAGCGTTGTCAGGGCTCGGGGCCCACAGATTACGCAGTATTTT
. | . | 14 | TRBJ2-3 | TRBV7-2 | CASSPQGSTDTQYF | TGTGCCAGCAGCCCCCAGGGCAGCACAGATACGCAGTATTTT
. | . | 15 | TRBJ1-4 | TRBV27 | CASVTTRTPSEKLFF | TGTGCCAGCGTTACTACCAGGACTCCAAGTGAAAAACTGTTTTTT
. | . | 15 | TRBJ2-1 | TRBV2 | CASTPSPANYNEQFF | TGTGCCAGCACCCCTAGCCCAGCGAACTACAATGAGCAGTTCTTC
. | . | 17 | TRBJ2-1 | TRBV11-2 | CASSSSLAKDKNNEQFF | TGTGCCAGCAGCTCCTCCCTCGCAAAAGACAAGAACAATGAGCAGTTCTTC
. | TRBD2 | 16 | TRBJ2-1 | TRBV7-9 | CASFLRPGLAENEQFF | TGTGCCAGCTTCCTCCGCCCGGGACTAGCCGAAAATGAGCAGTTCTTC
. | . | 13 | TRBJ1-1 | TRBV5-4 | CASSNDRNTEAFF | TGTGCCAGCAGCAACGACAGGAACACTGAAGCTTTCTTT
. | . | 13 | TRBJ1-6 | TRBV12-5 | CASGNGLNSPLHF | TGTGCTAGTGGAAACGGTCTTAATTCACCCCTCCACTTT
. | . | 16 | TRBJ2-7 | TRBV5-6 | CASSLMGLSGSYEQYF | TGTGCCAGCAGCTTGATGGGGTTATCAGGTTCCTACGAGCAGTACTTC
. | . | 15 | TRBJ1-1 | TRBV4-3 | CASSQDRDLRTEAFF | TGCGCCAGCAGCCAAGATAGGGACCTGAGGACTGAAGCTTTCTTT
. | TRBD2 | 16 | TRBJ2-4 | TRBV9 | CASSVPSGLTKNIQYF | TGTGCCAGCAGCGTCCCTAGCGGGCTGACCAAAAACATTCAGTACTTC
. | . | 14 | TRBJ1-4 | TRBV18 | CASSPPSLNEKLFF | TGTGCCAGCTCACCACCATCGCTTAATGAAAAACTGTTTTTT
few | . | 16 | TRBJ1-5 | TRBV28 | CASSWGRGNGNQPQHF | TGTGCCAGCAGTTGGGGTAGGGGGAACGGCAATCAGCCCCAGCATTTT
. | . | 14 | TRBJ2-2 | TRBV5-1 | CASSNRGNTGELFF | TGCGCCAGCAGCAACCGGGGCAACACCGGGGAGCTGTTTTTT
. | . | 13 | TRBJ1-2 | TRBV7-2 | CASSSQGNYGYTF | TGTGCCAGCAGCTCCCAGGGTAACTATGGCTACACCTTC
. | . | 16 | TRBJ2-2 | TRBV7-3 | CASSLNGGANTGELFF | TGTGCCAGCAGCTTAAATGGGGGAGCGAACACCGGGGAGCTGTTTTTT
. | . | 16 | TRBJ1-5 | TRBV19 | CASSISQGGSNQPQHF | TGTGCCAGTAGTATCTCTCAGGGTGGTAGCAATCAGCCCCAGCATTTT
few | . | 15 | TRBJ1-4 | TRBV7-2 | CASSLQGLTNEKLFF | TGTGCCAGCAGCTTACAGGGTCTTACTAATGAAAAACTGTTTTTT
. | . | 20 | TRBJ2-5 | TRBV10-3 | CAISDRAPQTGLWRGETQYF | TGTGCCATCAGTGACAGAGCCCCCCAAACAGGGTTGTGGCGGGGTGAGACCCAGTACTTC
. | . | 11 | TRBJ1-6 | TRBV20-1 | CSARPGQPLHF | TGCAGTGCTAGACCGGGCCAGCCCCTCCACTTT
. | . | 14 | TRBJ1-1 | TRBV25-1 | CATSYTGGFTEAFF | TGTGCCACTTCTTATACTGGGGGGTTCACTGAAGCTTTCTTT
. | . | 15 | TRBJ2-2 | TRBV11-2 | CASSLALQGNGELFF | TGTGCCAGCAGCTTAGCCCTCCAGGGGAACGGGGAGCTGTTTTTT
. | . | 18 | TRBJ2-1 | TRBV21-1 | CASSKLLAGHVPYNEQFF | TGTGCCAGCAGCAAACTACTAGCGGGGCACGTTCCTTACAATGAGCAGTTCTTC
. | . | 12 | TRBJ2-2 | TRBV5-4 | CASSPHTGELFF | TGTGCCAGCAGCCCTCACACCGGGGAGCTGTTTTTT
. | TRBD2 | 18 | TRBJ2-3 | TRBV5-1 | CASSQGTSSYPSTDTQYF | TGCGCCAGCAGCCAGGGGACTAGCAGCTACCCTAGCACAGATACGCAGTATTTT
. | TRBD1 | 15 | TRBJ1-2 | TRBV7-2 | CASSLVVQGYYGYTF | TGTGCCAGCAGCTTAGTCGTACAGGGGTACTATGGCTACACCTTC
. | . | 13 | TRBJ2-3 | TRBV19 | CASSMRESDTQYF | TGTGCCAGTAGTATGAGGGAATCGGATACGCAGTATTTT
. | . | 14 | TRBJ2-2 | TRBV10-3 | CAISENKDTGELFF | TGTGCCATCAGTGAGAATAAGGACACCGGGGAGCTGTTTTTT
. | . | 11 | TRBJ2-7 | TRBV5-1 | CASSLGYEQYF | TGCGCCAGCAGCTTGGGTTACGAGCAGTACTTC
. | . | 17 | TRBJ2-1 | TRBV10-3 | CAISERGTESSYNEQFF | TGTGCCATCAGTGAGCGAGGGACGGAGAGCTCCTACAATGAGCAGTTCTTC
. | TRBD1 | 15 | TRBJ1-2 | TRBV9 | CASSVFAGTGGGYTF | TGTGCCAGCAGCGTTTTCGCCGGGACAGGGGGTGGCTACACCTTC
. | TRBD1 | 15 | TRBJ2-3 | TRBV6-5 | CASSHRDSSTDTQYF | TGTGCCAGCAGCCACCGGGACAGTAGCACAGATACGCAGTATTTT
. | TRBD2 | 17 | TRBJ2-3 | TRBV27 | CASRQPLAGVSTDTQYF | TGTGCCAGCAGACAACCTCTAGCGGGGGTTAGCACAGATACGCAGTATTTT
. | TRBD1 | 12 | TRBJ1-2 | TRBV10-3 | CATAGQDYGYTF | TGTGCCACAGCCGGACAGGATTATGGCTACACCTTC
. | . | 14 | TRBJ2-7 | TRBV19 | CASSIFGGDYEQYF | TGTGCCAGTAGTATATTTGGAGGAGATTACGAGCAGTACTTC
. | TRBD2 | 16 | TRBJ2-2 | TRBV27 | CASSLGLAGITGELFF | TGTGCCAGCAGTTTAGGACTAGCGGGAATCACCGGGGAGCTGTTTTTT
. | . | 12 | TRBJ1-2 | TRBV5-6 | CASSLSGDGYTF | TGTGCCAGCAGCTTGTCGGGGGATGGCTACACCTTC
. | . | 14 | TRBJ1-3 | TRBV6-5 | CASSEGGTGNTIYF | TGTGCCAGCAGTGAAGGGGGTACTGGAAACACCATATATTTT
. | . | 15 | TRBJ2-5 | TRBV5-1 | CASSLVSGEAETQYF | TGCGCCAGCAGCTTGGTCTCGGGAGAGGCTGAGACCCAGTACTTC
. | . | 14 | TRBJ2-7 | TRBV6-1 | CASSDTETHYEQYF | TGTGCCAGCAGTGACACGGAGACACACTACGAGCAGTACTTC